A selection of T cell receptor beta chains follows, all from one sample in a study of technical replicates of blood from a few donors. Using immunoSEQ multiplex PCR, the repertoire was profiled, and TCRdb retains in-frame clones only, with some absent. The repertoire has about 70,000 clones, roughly 92% of them found once; the top ten carry roughly 0.37%. Material for sequencing was T cells isolated from PBMCs. The receptors were gathered from a human donor in good health. CDR3s include the opening cysteine and the closing phenylalanine or tryptophan. A D gene is named only where the DNA matches it firmly. Some rows have no size entry. The others give once, few or many, or a class for an expanded clone.

>TRBV2|TRBD1|TRBJ1-2|NA
CASSLAGTEAYGYTF
TGTGCCAGCAGTCTCGCCGGGACAGAGGCCTATGGCTACACCTTC
>TRBV30|NA|TRBJ2-7|NA
CAWSVPGLHYEQYF
TGTGCCTGGAGTGTACCGGGATTACACTACGAGCAGTACTTC
>TRBV4-2|TRBD2|TRBJ2-7|few
CASSQQTSGTYEQYF
TGTGCCAGCAGCCAACAGACTAGCGGGACCTACGAGCAGTACTTC
>TRBV5-1|TRBD1|TRBJ1-4|NA
CASSFKPTGATTNEKLFF
TGCGCCAGCAGCTTCAAACCCACAGGGGCAACAACTAATGAAAAACTGTTTTTT
>TRBV5-6|NA|TRBJ1-1|once
CASSFIRPDTEAFF
TGTGCCAGCAGCTTTATTCGTCCGGACACTGAAGCTTTCTTT
>TRBV9|NA|TRBJ1-3|NA
CASSVTTGTGNTIYF
TGTGCCAGCAGCGTAACTACAGGGACTGGAAACACCATATATTTT
>TRBV5-1|TRBD2|TRBJ2-1|NA
CASTPGLARNEQFF
TGCGCCAGCACCCCGGGACTAGCGAGGAATGAGCAGTTCTTC
>TRBV7-2|NA|TRBJ1-1|once
CASSLSRATTEAFF
TGTGCCAGCAGCTTATCCCGCGCCACGACTGAAGCTTTCTTT
>TRBV19|TRBD1|TRBJ1-1|NA
CASTNRGRAEAFF
TGTGCCAGTACTAACAGGGGACGGGCTGAAGCTTTCTTT
>TRBV30|TRBD2|TRBJ2-1|NA
CAWRPLLAGEGEQFF
TGTGCCTGGAGACCCTTACTAGCGGGAGAGGGTGAGCAGTTCTTC
>TRBV5-1|NA|TRBJ2-1|NA
CASSLEPLSYNEQFF
TGCGCCAGCAGCTTGGAGCCTCTCTCCTACAATGAGCAGTTCTTC
>TRBV27|NA|TRBJ2-2|NA
CASSLRTLDAELFF
TGTGCCAGCAGTTTGCGGACACTGGACGCGGAGCTGTTTTTT
>TRBV9|TRBD2|TRBJ2-7|NA
CASSVEGLAGGEQYF
TGTGCCAGCAGCGTAGAGGGACTAGCGGGAGGTGAGCAGTACTTC
>TRBV11-3|NA|TRBJ2-1|NA
CASRGGYNEQFF
TGTGCCAGCAGGGGGGGATACAATGAGCAGTTCTTC
>TRBV6-1|NA|TRBJ2-7|NA
CASSVIRTSSSYEQYF
TGTGCCAGCAGTGTGATTAGGACATCGAGCTCCTACGAGCAGTACTTC
>TRBV6-1|NA|TRBJ2-7|NA
CASSGNTDSPYEQYF
TGTGCCAGCAGTGGGAACACAGATTCCCCCTACGAGCAGTACTTC
>TRBV4-2|TRBD1|TRBJ2-4|NA
CASSPVGTGGIPFLSLAKNIQYF
TGTGCCAGCAGCCCCGTCGGGACAGGGGGCATCCCATTCCTGAGTCTAGCCAAAAACATTCAGTACTTC
>TRBV5-1|TRBD2|TRBJ2-3|NA
CASSLGVSGNTDTQYF
TGCGCCAGCAGCTTGGGGGTTAGCGGGAACACAGATACGCAGTATTTT
>TRBV7-6|TRBD2|TRBJ2-7|NA
CASSQNLAGVYEQYF
TGTGCCAGCAGCCAAAACCTAGCGGGAGTCTACGAGCAGTACTTC
>TRBV9|TRBD1|TRBJ1-1|NA
CASSVQVEAGTANTEAFF
TGTGCCAGCAGCGTCCAAGTGGAGGCCGGGACAGCAAACACTGAAGCTTTCTTT
>TRBV6-1|TRBD2|TRBJ2-7|NA
CASSFRRDYSYEQYF
TGTGCCAGCAGTTTTCGCCGGGACTACTCCTACGAGCAGTACTTC
>TRBV6-5|TRBD1|TRBJ1-2|NA
CASRRDRRYGYTF
TGTGCCAGCAGACGGGACAGACGCTATGGCTACACCTTC
>TRBV27|TRBD2|TRBJ2-7|once
CASSLSSSGAYYEQYF
TGTGCCAGCAGTTTATCTTCTAGCGGCGCTTACTACGAGCAGTACTTC
>TRBV29-1|TRBD2|TRBJ2-1|NA
CSGAPSGSSYNEQFF
TGCAGCGGTGCGCCTAGCGGGAGCTCCTACAATGAGCAGTTCTTC
>TRBV5-1|TRBD1|TRBJ2-7|NA
CASMDRVSSYEQYF
TGCGCCAGCATGGACAGGGTTAGCTCCTACGAGCAGTACTTC
>TRBV27|NA|TRBJ2-1|NA
CASSLISGYNEQFF
TGTGCCAGCAGTTTAATTTCCGGTTACAATGAGCAGTTCTTC
>TRBV11-3|NA|TRBJ1-2|NA
CASSASTGTYGYTF
TGTGCCAGCAGCGCATCAACAGGGACCTATGGCTACACCTTC
>TRBV10-3|NA|TRBJ1-2|NA
CAIRLLLRDGYTF
TGTGCCATCAGGCTCTTACTCCGAGATGGCTACACCTTC
>TRBV5-1|NA|TRBJ1-5|NA
CASSFGGQKDQPQHF
TGCGCCAGCAGCTTTGGGGGCCAGAAGGATCAGCCCCAGCATTTT
>TRBV9|TRBD2|TRBJ2-1|NA
CASSPSSGMGNEQFF
TGTGCCAGCAGCCCCTCTAGCGGGATGGGGAATGAGCAGTTCTTC
>TRBV7-8|NA|TRBJ2-3|NA
CASSPQNARASTDTQYF
TGTGCCAGCAGCCCACAGAATGCCAGGGCTAGCACAGATACGCAGTATTTT
>TRBV4-2|NA|TRBJ2-7|NA
CASSPAAGQPAYEQYF
TGTGCCAGCAGCCCCGCGGCGGGCCAACCCGCCTACGAGCAGTACTTC
>TRBV9|NA|TRBJ2-5|NA
CASSVGQYQETQYF
TGTGCCAGCAGCGTAGGTCAGTACCAAGAGACCCAGTACTTC
>TRBV13|NA|TRBJ1-1|NA
CASRFLMNTEAFF
TGTGCCAGCAGGTTCCTAATGAACACTGAAGCTTTCTTT
>TRBV7-6|TRBD2|TRBJ2-3|NA
CASSLVSGRAGDTQYF
TGTGCCAGCAGCTTAGTAAGCGGGAGGGCCGGAGATACGCAGTATTTT
>TRBV28|NA|TRBJ1-1|NA
CAFQGLNTEAFF
TGTGCTTTCCAGGGTCTGAACACTGAAGCTTTCTTT
>TRBV21-1|NA|TRBJ2-4|NA
CASYLGGNAKNIQYF
TGTGCCAGCTACTTGGGGGGGAACGCCAAAAACATTCAGTACTTC
>TRBV9|TRBD1|TRBJ2-7|NA
CASSVEQGAKYF
TGTGCCAGCAGCGTAGAGCAGGGGGCTAAGTACTTC
>TRBV7-9|TRBD1|TRBJ2-1|NA
CASSPGTGTNEQFF
TGTGCCAGCAGCCCCGGGACAGGGACCAATGAGCAGTTCTTC
>TRBV4-1|NA|TRBJ2-7|NA
CASSQYSFYEQYF
TGCGCCAGCAGCCAGTATTCCTTCTACGAGCAGTACTTC
>TRBV7-3|NA|TRBJ2-3|NA
CASSWSGGTDTQYF
TGTGCCAGCAGCTGGAGTGGTGGCACAGATACGCAGTATTTT
>TRBV9|TRBD1|TRBJ2-3|NA
CASRGGPDTQYF
TGTGCCAGCAGAGGGGGCCCAGATACGCAGTATTTT
>TRBV6-1|NA|TRBJ2-5|once
CASRGRFETQYF
TGTGCCAGCAGGGGGCGATTTGAGACCCAGTACTTC
>TRBV6-5|NA|TRBJ2-1|NA
CASSYWGLEAYNEQFF
TGTGCCAGCAGTTATTGGGGACTGGAGGCCTACAATGAGCAGTTCTTC
>TRBV29-1|NA|TRBJ1-2|NA
CSVLRRAGYGYTF
TGCAGCGTTCTCCGGAGGGCGGGGTATGGCTACACCTTC
>TRBV9|TRBD1|TRBJ1-1|few
CASSVGGLQGGEAFF
TGTGCCAGCAGCGTAGGAGGTTTACAGGGGGGTGAAGCTTTCTTT
>TRBV20-1|NA|TRBJ2-5|NA
CSAQRGGAQYF
TGCAGTGCCCAGAGGGGGGGCGCGCAGTACTTC
>TRBV9|NA|TRBJ1-5|few
CASSLSGLGQPQHF
TGTGCCAGCAGCCTCTCGGGACTGGGGCAGCCCCAGCATTTT
>TRBV2|NA|TRBJ2-7|NA
CASIGRVNEQYF
TGTGCCAGCATTGGCAGGGTCAACGAGCAGTACTTC
>TRBV7-9|TRBD1|TRBJ2-3|NA
CASSQNRGPTDTQYF
TGTGCCAGCAGTCAAAACAGGGGACCCACAGATACGCAGTATTTT
>TRBV6-5|TRBD1|TRBJ1-1|NA
CASSKDRGITEAFF
TGTGCCAGCAGTAAGGACAGGGGGATCACTGAAGCTTTCTTT
>TRBV2|TRBD1|TRBJ1-2|NA
CASSDRGWYGYTF
TGTGCCAGCAGCGACAGGGGGTGGTATGGCTACACCTTC
>TRBV19|NA|TRBJ2-2|NA
CASSIQGRVAGELFF
TGTGCCAGTAGTATCCAGGGGCGAGTTGCCGGGGAGCTGTTTTTT
>TRBV14|NA|TRBJ2-7|NA
CASSPNGVYEQYF
TGTGCCAGCAGCCCTAATGGAGTGTACGAGCAGTACTTC